The following is a T cell receptor (beta chain) sequence with its context. The data were taken from a study of T cell changes during pregnancy in multiple sclerosis. The protocol was immunoSEQ multiplex PCR, while the TCRdb copy is restricted to in-frame clones and leaves out a portion. The data show nearly 40,000 clones, 92% seen once. The CDR3 spans 17 residues. Germline assignment: CDR1 SGHRS and CDR2 YFSETQ. J lost 0 bases, V lost 0 bases, and 6 bases had no gene match. The TCR originated in a female donor with multiple sclerosis, enrolled in a pregnancy study. The sequencing here drew on CD4+ T cells from peripheral blood mononuclear cells, taken in the third trimester of pregnancy. This chain uses TRBV5-1 with TRBJ1-3; 7 nucleotides line up with TRBD1. DNA of the CDR3: TGCGCCAGCAGCTTGGCCCGGGACAGTAGCTCTGGAAACACCATATATTTT. Translated: CASSLARDSSSGNTIYF. The variable domain in full, with the rest retrieved from reference TRBV5-1 and TRBJ1-3, is KAGVTQTPRYLIKTRGQQVTLSCSPISGHRSVSWYQQTPGQGLQFLFEYFSETQRNKGNFPGRFSGRQFSNSRSEMNVSTLELGDSALYLCASSLARDSSSGNTIYFGEGSWLTVV.